This TCR beta chain was identified during a study of T-cell memory formation after mild COVID-19. Germline V gene lookup returns CDR1 SGHDT and CDR2 YYEEEE. The CDR3 is 14 residues long. V was pared by 1 base and J by 4 bases, with 1 base of the junction left unmatched. TCRdb independently ran MiXCR on the 5' RACE reads; one entry per CDR3 protein. Of 450,000 or so distinct CDR3 sequences detected, roughly 25% appear once; the ten largest clones hold around 12%. This clonotype has a handful of counts. Input material: PBMCs or a T cell subset sorted from them (not recorded which). The clonotype was recovered from an adult woman who had mild COVID-19 (a few samples of this study predate the infection). Cell type and time point are not known. The gene calls are TRBV5-6 and TRBJ2-2, with 7 bases that match TRBD2. The CDR3 loop is CASSLSGTTGELFF. CDR3 nucleotide sequence: TGTGCCAGCAGCTTGAGCGGGACCACCGGGGAGCTGTTTTTT. The variable domain in full, with the rest retrieved from reference TRBV5-6 and TRBJ2-2, is DAGVTQSPTHLIKTRGQQVTLRCSPKSGHDTVSWYQQALGQGPQFIFQYYEEEERQRGNFPDRFSGHQFPNYSSELNVNALLLGDSALYLCASSLSGTTGELFFGEGSRLTVL.